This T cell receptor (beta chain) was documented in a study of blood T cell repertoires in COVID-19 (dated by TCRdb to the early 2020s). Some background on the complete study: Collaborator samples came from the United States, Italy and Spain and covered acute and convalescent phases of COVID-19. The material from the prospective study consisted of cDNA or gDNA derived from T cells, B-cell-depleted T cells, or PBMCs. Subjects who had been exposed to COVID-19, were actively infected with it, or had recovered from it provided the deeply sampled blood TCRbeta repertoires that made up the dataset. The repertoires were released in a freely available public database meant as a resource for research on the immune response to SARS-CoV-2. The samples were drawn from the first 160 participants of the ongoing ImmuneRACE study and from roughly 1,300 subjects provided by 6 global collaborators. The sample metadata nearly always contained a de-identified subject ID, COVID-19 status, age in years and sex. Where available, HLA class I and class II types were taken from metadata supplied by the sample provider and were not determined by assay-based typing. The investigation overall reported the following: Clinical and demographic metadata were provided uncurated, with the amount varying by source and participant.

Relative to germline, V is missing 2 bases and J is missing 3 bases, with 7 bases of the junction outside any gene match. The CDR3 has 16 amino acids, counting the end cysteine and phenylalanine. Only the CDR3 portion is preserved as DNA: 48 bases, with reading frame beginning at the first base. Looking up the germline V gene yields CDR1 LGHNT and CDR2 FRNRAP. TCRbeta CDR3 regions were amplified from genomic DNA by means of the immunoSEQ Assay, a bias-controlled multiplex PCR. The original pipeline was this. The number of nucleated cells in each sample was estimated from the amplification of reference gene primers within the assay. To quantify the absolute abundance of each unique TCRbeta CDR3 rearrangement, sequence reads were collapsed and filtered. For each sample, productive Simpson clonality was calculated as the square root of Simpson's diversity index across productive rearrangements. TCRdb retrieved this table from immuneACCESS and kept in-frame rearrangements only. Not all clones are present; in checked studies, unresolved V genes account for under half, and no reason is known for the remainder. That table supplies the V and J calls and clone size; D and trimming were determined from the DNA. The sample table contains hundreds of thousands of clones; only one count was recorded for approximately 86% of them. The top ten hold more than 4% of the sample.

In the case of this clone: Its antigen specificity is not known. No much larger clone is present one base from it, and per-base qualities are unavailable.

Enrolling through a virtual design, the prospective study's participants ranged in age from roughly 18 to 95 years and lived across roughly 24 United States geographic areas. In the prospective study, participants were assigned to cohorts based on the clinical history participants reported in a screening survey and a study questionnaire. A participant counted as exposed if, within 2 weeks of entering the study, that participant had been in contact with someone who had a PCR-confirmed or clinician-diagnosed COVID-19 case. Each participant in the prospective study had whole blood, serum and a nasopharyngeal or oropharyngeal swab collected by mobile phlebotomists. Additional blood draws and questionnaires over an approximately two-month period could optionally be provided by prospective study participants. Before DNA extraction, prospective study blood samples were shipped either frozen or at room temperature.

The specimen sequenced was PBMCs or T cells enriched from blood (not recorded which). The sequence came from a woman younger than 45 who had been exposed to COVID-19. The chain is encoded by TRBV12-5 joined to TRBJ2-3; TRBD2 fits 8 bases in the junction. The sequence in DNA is TGTGCTAGTGGTTTGTGGGGGATAGCGGGGACAGATACGCAGTATTTT. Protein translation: CASGLWGIAGTDTQYF.